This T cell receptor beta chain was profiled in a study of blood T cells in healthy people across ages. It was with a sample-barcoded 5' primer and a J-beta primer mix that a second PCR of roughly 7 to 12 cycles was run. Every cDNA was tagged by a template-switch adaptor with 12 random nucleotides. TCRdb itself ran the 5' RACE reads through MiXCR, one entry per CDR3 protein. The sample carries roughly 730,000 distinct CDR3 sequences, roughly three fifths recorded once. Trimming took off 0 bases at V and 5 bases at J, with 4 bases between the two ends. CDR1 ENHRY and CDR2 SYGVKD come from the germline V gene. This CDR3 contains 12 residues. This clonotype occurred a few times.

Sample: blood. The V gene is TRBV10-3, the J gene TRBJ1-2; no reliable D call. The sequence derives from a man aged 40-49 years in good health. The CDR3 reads CAISESSYGYTF. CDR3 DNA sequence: TGTGCCATCAGTGAGTCGTCGTATGGCTACACCTTC.